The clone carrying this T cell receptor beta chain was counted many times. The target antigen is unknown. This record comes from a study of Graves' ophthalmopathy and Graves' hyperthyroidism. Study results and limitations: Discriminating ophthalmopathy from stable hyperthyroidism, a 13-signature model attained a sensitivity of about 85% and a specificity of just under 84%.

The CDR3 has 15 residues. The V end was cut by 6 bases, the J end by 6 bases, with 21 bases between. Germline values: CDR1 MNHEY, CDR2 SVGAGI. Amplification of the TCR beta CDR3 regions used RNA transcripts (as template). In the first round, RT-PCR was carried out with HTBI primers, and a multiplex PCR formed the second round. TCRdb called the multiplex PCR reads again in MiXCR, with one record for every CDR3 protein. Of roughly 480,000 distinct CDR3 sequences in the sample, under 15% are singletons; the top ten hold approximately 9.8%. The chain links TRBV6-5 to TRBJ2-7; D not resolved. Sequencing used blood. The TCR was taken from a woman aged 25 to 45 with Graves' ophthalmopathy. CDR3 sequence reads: CASRGLHPFLLEQYF. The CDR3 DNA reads TGTGCCAGCAGGGGGTTACACCCGTTCCTCCTCGAGCAGTACTTC.